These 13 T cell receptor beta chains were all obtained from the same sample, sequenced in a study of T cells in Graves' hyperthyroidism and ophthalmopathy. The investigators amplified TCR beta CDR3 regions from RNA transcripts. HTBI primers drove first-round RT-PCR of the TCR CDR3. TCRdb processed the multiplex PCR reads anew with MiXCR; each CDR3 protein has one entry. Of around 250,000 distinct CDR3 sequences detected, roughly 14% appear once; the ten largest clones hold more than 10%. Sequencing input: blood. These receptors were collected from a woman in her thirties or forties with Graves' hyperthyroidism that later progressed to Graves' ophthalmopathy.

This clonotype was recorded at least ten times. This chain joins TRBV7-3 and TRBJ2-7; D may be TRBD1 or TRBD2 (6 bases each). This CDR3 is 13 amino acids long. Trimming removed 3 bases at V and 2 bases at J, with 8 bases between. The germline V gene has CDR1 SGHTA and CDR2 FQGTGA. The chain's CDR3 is CASSFGGPYEQYF. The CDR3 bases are TGTGCCAGCAGCTTCGGGGGCCCCTACGAGCAGTACTTC.

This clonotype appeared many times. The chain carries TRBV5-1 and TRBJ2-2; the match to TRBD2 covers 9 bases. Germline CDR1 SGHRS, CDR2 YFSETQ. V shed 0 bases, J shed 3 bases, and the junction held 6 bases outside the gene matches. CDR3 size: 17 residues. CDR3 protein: CASSLDLAGLDTGELFF. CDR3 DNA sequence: TGCGCCAGCAGCTTGGATCTAGCGGGGCTGGACACCGGGGAGCTGTTTTTT.

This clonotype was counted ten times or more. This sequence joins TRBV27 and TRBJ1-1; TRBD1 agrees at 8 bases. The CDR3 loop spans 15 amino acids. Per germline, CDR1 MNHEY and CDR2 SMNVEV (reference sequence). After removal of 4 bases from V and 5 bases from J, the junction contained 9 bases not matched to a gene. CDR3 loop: CASSSSTGVGTEAFF. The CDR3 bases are TGTGCCAGCAGTTCATCGACAGGGGTTGGTACTGAAGCTTTCTTT.

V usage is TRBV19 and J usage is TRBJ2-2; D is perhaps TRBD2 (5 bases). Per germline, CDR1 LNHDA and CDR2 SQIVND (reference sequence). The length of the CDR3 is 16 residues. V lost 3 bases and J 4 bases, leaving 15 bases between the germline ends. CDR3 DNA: TGTGCCAGTAGTATTCGCTTTGGCGGGTTCACCGGGGAGCTGTTTTTT. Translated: CASSIRFGGFTGELFF. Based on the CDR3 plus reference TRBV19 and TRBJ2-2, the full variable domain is DGGITQSPKYLFRKEGQNVTLSCEQNLNHDAMYWYRQDPGQGLRLIYYSQIVNDFQKGDIAEGYSVSREKKESFPLTVTSAQKNPTAFYLCASSIRFGGFTGELFFGEGSRLTVL.

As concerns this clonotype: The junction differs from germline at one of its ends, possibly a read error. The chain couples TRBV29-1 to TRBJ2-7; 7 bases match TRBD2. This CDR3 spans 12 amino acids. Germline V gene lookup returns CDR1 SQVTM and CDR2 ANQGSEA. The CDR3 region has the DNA TGCAGCGTTGGGGACTACAACTACAAGCAGTACTTC. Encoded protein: CSVGDYNYKQYF.

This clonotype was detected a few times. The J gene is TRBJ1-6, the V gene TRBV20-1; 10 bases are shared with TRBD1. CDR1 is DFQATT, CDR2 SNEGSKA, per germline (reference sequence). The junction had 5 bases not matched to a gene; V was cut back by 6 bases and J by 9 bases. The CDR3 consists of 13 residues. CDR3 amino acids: CSAPTGGGSPLHF. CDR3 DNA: TGCAGTGCCCCGACAGGGGGCGGTTCACCCCTCCACTTT.

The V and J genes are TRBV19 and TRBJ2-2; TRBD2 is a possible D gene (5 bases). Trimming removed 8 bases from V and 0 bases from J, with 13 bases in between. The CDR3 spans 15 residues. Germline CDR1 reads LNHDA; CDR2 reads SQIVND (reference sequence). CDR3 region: CASEWERANTGELFF. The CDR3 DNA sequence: TGTGCCAGTGAGTGGGAGAGAGCGAACACCGGGGAGCTGTTTTTT.

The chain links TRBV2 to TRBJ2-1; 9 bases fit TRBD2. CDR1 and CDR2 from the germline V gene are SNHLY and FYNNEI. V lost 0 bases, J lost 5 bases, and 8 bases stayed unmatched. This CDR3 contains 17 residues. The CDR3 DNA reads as TGTGCCAGCAGTGAAGCGCTTCGACTAGCGGAAGACAATGAGCAGTTCTTC. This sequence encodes CASSEALRLAEDNEQFF.

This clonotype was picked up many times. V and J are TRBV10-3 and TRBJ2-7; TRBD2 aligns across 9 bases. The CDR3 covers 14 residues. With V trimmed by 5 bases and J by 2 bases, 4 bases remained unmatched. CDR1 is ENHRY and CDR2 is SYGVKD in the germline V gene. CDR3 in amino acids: CAISSSGTAYEQYF. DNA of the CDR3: TGTGCCATCAGTTCTAGCGGGACAGCCTACGAGCAGTACTTC.

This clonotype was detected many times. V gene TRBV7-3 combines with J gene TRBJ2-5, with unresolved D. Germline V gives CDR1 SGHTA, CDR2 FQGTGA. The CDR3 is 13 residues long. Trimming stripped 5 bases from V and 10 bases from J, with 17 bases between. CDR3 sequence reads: CASSLMVGRRQYF. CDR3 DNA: TGTGCCAGCAGCCTCATGGTAGGACGTCGCCAGTACTTC.

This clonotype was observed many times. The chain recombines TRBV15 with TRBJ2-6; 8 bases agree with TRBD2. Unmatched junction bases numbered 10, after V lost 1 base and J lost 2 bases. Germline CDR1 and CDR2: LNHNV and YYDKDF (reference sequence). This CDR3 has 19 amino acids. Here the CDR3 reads CATSRVGGGSFAGANVLTF. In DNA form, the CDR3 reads TGTGCCACCAGCAGAGTCGGCGGGGGGAGTTTCGCTGGGGCCAACGTCCTGACTTTC.

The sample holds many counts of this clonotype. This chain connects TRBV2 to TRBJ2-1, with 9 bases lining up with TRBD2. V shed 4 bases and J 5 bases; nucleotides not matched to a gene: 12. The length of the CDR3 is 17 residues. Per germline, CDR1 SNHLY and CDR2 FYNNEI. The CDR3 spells CASSGVLAGVSDNEQFF. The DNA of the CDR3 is TGTGCCAGCAGTGGGGTGTTAGCGGGAGTCAGCGACAATGAGCAGTTCTTC.

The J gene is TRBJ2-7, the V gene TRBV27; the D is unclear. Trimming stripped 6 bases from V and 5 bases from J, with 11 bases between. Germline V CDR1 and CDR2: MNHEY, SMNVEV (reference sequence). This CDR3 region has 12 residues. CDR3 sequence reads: CASSYRGHEQYF. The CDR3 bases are TGTGCCAGCAGCTACCGTGGCCACGAGCAGTACTTC.